These T cell receptor beta chains were read from a single sample in a study of CXCR3-negative and CXCR3-positive naive CD8 T cells. From the 5' RACE reads, TCRdb lists one entry per CDR3 protein and no DNA. The sample has some 67,000 distinct CDR3 sequences. The sample taken for sequencing was naive CXCR3- CD8+ T cells from blood. All receptors derive from a human donor in good health. Some clones in this sample may be carry-over from other donors' samples. CDR3s include the opening cysteine and the closing phenylalanine or tryptophan. Clone size is shown for a subset of rows, as once, few, many or a class of expanded clone.

j_call: TRBJ2-7; v_call: TRBV28; clone_size: NA; cdr3_aa: CATLTVVGSLDYEQYF
j_call: TRBJ1-3; v_call: TRBV12-3/TRBV12-4; clone_size: NA; cdr3_aa: CASSPREGFGNTIYF
j_call: TRBJ2-1; v_call: TRBV15; clone_size: NA; cdr3_aa: CATSRDEVSSGDESEQFF
j_call: TRBJ2-1; v_call: TRBV3-1; clone_size: NA; cdr3_aa: CASSQPPPGLAVWQFF
j_call: TRBJ2-1; v_call: TRBV29-1; clone_size: NA; cdr3_aa: CSVAEGGYYNEQFF
j_call: TRBJ1-1; v_call: TRBV7-9; clone_size: NA; cdr3_aa: CASSRDTRRAFF
j_call: TRBJ2-3; v_call: TRBV14; clone_size: NA; cdr3_aa: CASSQVWTDKEPGTDTQYF
j_call: TRBJ1-2; v_call: TRBV29-1; clone_size: NA; cdr3_aa: CSVRDTSNYGYTF
j_call: TRBJ2-2; v_call: TRBV9; clone_size: NA; cdr3_aa: CASSVGGTTGELFF
j_call: TRBJ2-1; v_call: TRBV28; clone_size: NA; cdr3_aa: CATFRDSDVEQFF
j_call: TRBJ1-4; v_call: TRBV2; clone_size: NA; cdr3_aa: CASSEKVQGWNEKLFF
j_call: TRBJ1-1; v_call: TRBV4-3; clone_size: medium-sized; cdr3_aa: CASSLVRNTEAFF
j_call: TRBJ2-2; v_call: TRBV3-1; clone_size: NA; cdr3_aa: CASSPGLAAYTGELFF
j_call: TRBJ1-1; v_call: TRBV28; clone_size: NA; cdr3_aa: CASSLVGGNTEAFF
j_call: TRBJ2-1; v_call: TRBV6-2/TRBV6-3; clone_size: NA; cdr3_aa: CASSYSLYNEQFF
j_call: TRBJ2-7; v_call: TRBV7-9; clone_size: NA; cdr3_aa: CASSSAGTGDPYEQYF
j_call: TRBJ2-1; v_call: TRBV19; clone_size: NA; cdr3_aa: CASSIPGLDNEQFF
j_call: TRBJ2-2; v_call: TRBV28; clone_size: NA; cdr3_aa: CASSHVNTGELFF
j_call: TRBJ2-7; v_call: TRBV20-1; clone_size: NA; cdr3_aa: CSAPRTEDTYEQYF
j_call: TRBJ1-4; v_call: TRBV4-2; clone_size: NA; cdr3_aa: CASSQEGGQGGEKLFF
j_call: TRBJ2-1; v_call: TRBV29-1; clone_size: NA; cdr3_aa: CSVTIRLADNNEQFF
j_call: TRBJ2-1; v_call: TRBV6-2/TRBV6-3; clone_size: NA; cdr3_aa: CASSSSNNEQFF
j_call: TRBJ2-5; v_call: TRBV15; clone_size: NA; cdr3_aa: CATSREFGVETQYF
j_call: TRBJ1-6; v_call: TRBV6-6; clone_size: NA; cdr3_aa: CASRTDRSSYNSPLHF
j_call: TRBJ2-3; v_call: TRBV29-1; clone_size: NA; cdr3_aa: CSISDRGHFTDTQYF
j_call: TRBJ2-2; v_call: TRBV5-6; clone_size: NA; cdr3_aa: CASSAYTGELFF
j_call: TRBJ2-5; v_call: TRBV9; clone_size: NA; cdr3_aa: CASSVDSGQGPETQYF
j_call: TRBJ2-7; v_call: TRBV20-1; clone_size: NA; cdr3_aa: CSARDGPSLGGASSYEQYF
j_call: TRBJ1-5; v_call: TRBV5-6; clone_size: NA; cdr3_aa: CASSLGLRNNQPQHF
j_call: TRBJ1-1; v_call: TRBV27; clone_size: NA; cdr3_aa: CASSFSMGAPDTEAFF
j_call: TRBJ1-1; v_call: TRBV7-9; clone_size: NA; cdr3_aa: CASSAGNMNTEAFF
j_call: TRBJ2-1; v_call: TRBV29-1; clone_size: NA; cdr3_aa: CSVEEIGRATEQFF
j_call: TRBJ2-3; v_call: TRBV5-1; clone_size: NA; cdr3_aa: CASSLDSTDTQYF
j_call: TRBJ2-2; v_call: TRBV29-1; clone_size: NA; cdr3_aa: CSVDGGREETGELFF
j_call: TRBJ2-7; v_call: TRBV5-1; clone_size: NA; cdr3_aa: CASSFGQNYEQYF
j_call: TRBJ2-3; v_call: TRBV28; clone_size: NA; cdr3_aa: CASSLWDGTATDTQYF
j_call: TRBJ2-2; v_call: TRBV5-1; clone_size: NA; cdr3_aa: CASSLGPGELFF
j_call: TRBJ2-5; v_call: TRBV23-1; clone_size: NA; cdr3_aa: CASSQSTTEEQETQYF
j_call: TRBJ2-2; v_call: TRBV29-1; clone_size: NA; cdr3_aa: CSVDLMGGELFF
j_call: TRBJ2-2; v_call: TRBV6-2/TRBV6-3; clone_size: NA; cdr3_aa: CASSSGLDNTGELFF
j_call: TRBJ1-5; v_call: TRBV7-6; clone_size: NA; cdr3_aa: CASSPDGQMNQPQHF
j_call: TRBJ2-7; v_call: TRBV20-1; clone_size: NA; cdr3_aa: CSARAYGRQAPYEQYF
j_call: TRBJ2-1; v_call: TRBV4-2; clone_size: NA; cdr3_aa: CASSQDGGASYNEQFF
j_call: TRBJ2-7; v_call: TRBV5-1; clone_size: NA; cdr3_aa: CASSWLPGQGFNEQYF